The clone carrying this TCR beta chain was seen at least ten times. Its antigen is not identified. The V end lost 3 bases, the J end lost 6 bases, and 7 bases lay between the germline ends. Germline V gene sequence: CDR1 SGHRS, CDR2 YFSETQ. This CDR3 is built from 12 residues. These data belong to a study of T cells after yellow fever vaccination. Overall study results and limits: Post-booster reappearance was seen for most primary-vaccination clones (about 95% CD4, about 90% CD8). Peaking on day 5 versus 15, the secondary response was faster but weaker.

Each CDR3 protein is one row after TCRdb ran MiXCR on the 5' RACE reads. Altogether some 200,000 distinct CDR3 sequences are present, approximately 3.2% being singletons, with the ten largest covering about 3.3%. Sequencing was performed on CD4+ T cells sorted from PBMCs, taken 10 days after the yellow fever booster vaccination. The sequence came from a man between 18 and 35 years old who received the YFV17D yellow fever vaccine. The rearrangement links TRBV5-1 to TRBJ2-1, with D possibly being TRBD1 or TRBD2 (5 bases each). In DNA, the CDR3 is TGCGCCAGCAGCTCTGGGGGCAATGAGCAGTTCTTC. Encoded protein: CASSSGGNEQFF.